The T cell receptor (beta chain) described here comes from a study of blood T cells in healthy people across ages. This clonotype was detected a few times. Its antigen is as yet unknown. Each donor was a healthy Caucasian individual from Russia, aged about 6 to 95. The second PCR ran roughly 6 to 11 cycles with a sample-barcoded 5' primer and J-beta primers. TCRdb ran MiXCR on the 5' RACE reads and lists one entry per CDR3 protein. The sample consists of 1.4 million or so distinct CDR3 sequences, roughly 43% of them appearing once. Trimming cost V 0 bases and J 4 bases, with 7 bases left between them. Germline V lookup: CDR1 MNHEY, CDR2 SVGAGI. This CDR3 spans 14 amino acids. Findings and limits, study-wide: Age advanced and TCR beta diversity per million T cells fell, roughly linearly.

The sample taken for sequencing was blood. This receptor was taken from a woman under 30 in good health. The gene calls are TRBV6-5 and TRBJ2-1; unclear D gene. The CDR3 region is CASSYSRPYNEQFF. DNA of the CDR3: TGTGCCAGCAGTTACTCTCGGCCATACAATGAGCAGTTCTTC.